The count of the clone carrying this T cell receptor (beta chain) is one. What it recognizes is unknown. This entry is derived from a study of circulating and synovial CD4+ cells in juvenile arthritis. Points from the study as a whole: T cell genome counts differed by at least an order of magnitude between CPL and CD4 samples. Traditional Vbeta family usage analysis missed the pathogenic-like versus bulk difference. These blood cells shared more CDR3 sequences with synovium than bulk blood.

Produced via immunoSEQ multiplex PCR; TCRdb's table is partial and in-frame only. Among tens of thousands of clones, around 95% were seen once, and the ten largest hold around 0.17%. V lost 0 bases, J lost 4 bases, and 11 bases lay in between. The germline CDR1 and CDR2 sequences are SGHRS and YFSETQ. This CDR3 has 15 amino acids. This chain joins TRBV5-1 and TRBJ1-5, with a weak D call TRBD1 (5 bases). Material: CD4+ T cells from blood. The receptor comes from a human donor with juvenile idiopathic arthritis. The DNA of the CDR3 is TGCGCCAGCAGCTTGGGGGCGGGACCGAATCAGCCCCAGCATTTT. This encodes CASSLGAGPNQPQHF.